Following are 24 T cell receptor beta chains from one sample sequenced in a study of brain metastases from non-small cell lung cancer. The data were produced by immunoSEQ multiplex PCR, yet TCRdb's version contains in-frame clones alone and is incomplete. The sample shows about 6,000 clones, roughly 80% of them seen only once. Sequencing input: primary lung tumor tissue. The receptors were gathered from a donor aged 40 or over with non-small cell lung cancer.

The V and J genes are TRBV25-1 and TRBJ2-4; either TRBD1 or TRBD2 may fit D (5 bases each). The CDR3 extends over 15 amino acids. CDR1 and CDR2 (germline): MGHDK, SYGVNS. The V end lost 6 bases, the J end lost 7 bases, and 19 bases lay between the germline ends. In nucleotides, the CDR3 is TGTGCCAGCAGCGCCCAGCGAGGGGTAGGGAACATTCAGTACTTC. Its protein product is CASSAQRGVGNIQYF.

The rearrangement joins TRBV5-1 to TRBJ2-2; D possibly uses TRBD1 or TRBD2 (5 bases each). V was shortened by 3 bases and J by 5 bases, with 14 bases between the two germline ends. The length of the CDR3 is 15 residues. Germline V lookup: CDR1 SGHRS, CDR2 YFSETQ. Here the CDR3 DNA reads TGCGCCAGCAGCTCCTCTATGGGGGAAACCGGGGAGCTGTTTTTT. It codes for CASSSSMGETGELFF.

The V call is TRBV24-1, the J call TRBJ2-7, with D unresolved. The CDR3 has 14 amino acids. V was pared by 0 bases and J by 6 bases, with 11 bases between. Per germline, CDR1 KGHDR and CDR2 SFDVKD. CDR3 in amino acids: CATSDLARPGEQYF. The CDR3 DNA reads TGTGCCACCAGTGATTTGGCCCGCCCGGGCGAGCAGTACTTC.

This sequence joins TRBV5-1 and TRBJ2-5; D remains unclear. Germline V gives CDR1 SGHRS, CDR2 YFSETQ. The V gene lost 5 bases and the J gene lost 0 bases, with 5 bases spanning the gap. The CDR3 covers 12 residues. The CDR3 spells CASSQYQETQYF. As DNA, the CDR3 is TGCGCCAGCAGTCAGTACCAAGAGACCCAGTACTTC.

The chain employs TRBV7-2 and TRBJ1-6, with 7 bases matching TRBD1. Germline CDR1 and CDR2: SGHTA and FQGNSA. The CDR3 has 15 residues. J was trimmed by 7 bases and V by 2 bases; bases with no gene match: 5. CDR3 amino acids: CASSLMAGGNSPLHF. For the CDR3, the DNA is TGTGCCAGCAGCTTAATGGCAGGGGGGAATTCACCCCTCCACTTT.

The count of this clone is one. The chain joins TRBV5-1 to TRBJ2-5; D not certain. This CDR3 comprises 15 residues. The V end lost 1 base, the J end lost 5 bases, and 15 bases lay between the germline ends. Germline lookup yields CDR1 SGHRS and CDR2 YFSETQ. The DNA of the CDR3 is TGCGCCAGCAGCTTGAGGAGCTGGCTAGAGGAGACCCAGTACTTC. This translates into CASSLRSWLEETQYF. The full variable domain, completed using reference TRBV5-1 and TRBJ2-5, is KAGVTQTPRYLIKTRGQQVTLSCSPISGHRSVSWYQQTPGQGLQFLFEYFSETQRNKGNFPGRFSGRQFSNSRSEMNVSTLELGDSALYLCASSLRSWLEETQYFGPGTRLLVL.

The rearrangement uses TRBV19 and TRBJ2-4; 9 bases agree with TRBD2. The trim removed 1 base at V and 10 bases at J, leaving 8 bases unmatched. Germline assignment: CDR1 LNHDA and CDR2 SQIVND (reference sequence). CDR3 length: 15 residues. The CDR3 sequence: CASSIGSGGPRIQYF. In DNA form, the CDR3 reads TGTGCCAGTAGTATAGGGAGCGGGGGGCCGAGGATTCAGTACTTC.

The chain has TRBV30 and TRBJ2-6; the D gene is possibly TRBD1 (6 bases). Germline CDR1 and CDR2: GTSNPN and SVGIG (reference sequence). This CDR3 region has 18 residues. V lost 0 bases and J lost 1, with 16 bases in between. The chain's CDR3 is CAWSVDRRLISGANVLTF. DNA for the CDR3: TGTGCCTGGAGTGTTGACAGGCGTTTGATTTCTGGGGCCAACGTCCTGACTTTC.

This chain uses TRBV24-1 with TRBJ1-2; D might be TRBD1 (6 bases). Trimming took 6 bases from V and 7 from J, leaving 14 bases between them. The CDR3 covers 13 residues. CDR1 is KGHDR, CDR2 SFDVKD, per germline. The DNA for the CDR3 is TGTGCCACCAGTCCACAGGGTTTGGGTGGCTACACCTTC. It encodes CATSPQGLGGYTF.

The V and J genes are TRBV15 and TRBJ1-2, with D hard to call. Trimming took off 4 bases at V and 2 bases at J, with 8 bases between the two ends. This CDR3 has 13 amino acids. The germline CDR1 and CDR2 sequences are LNHNV and YYDKDF (reference sequence). In nucleotides, the CDR3 is TGTGCCACCAGCAATTCTGCGAACTATGGCTACACCTTC. It codes for CATSNSANYGYTF.

This chain connects TRBV5-8 to TRBJ1-2; 7 bases match TRBD1. Germline CDR1 and CDR2: SGHTS and YDEGEE. This CDR3 has 15 amino acids. The V and J ends lost 0 bases and 4 bases, in that order; junction bases with no gene match: 6. The CDR3, as DNA: TGTGCCAGCAGCTTGGCTACGCAGGGGGGCTATGGCTACACCTTC. Translation gives CASSLATQGGYGYTF.

The chain combines TRBV4-3 with TRBJ1-2; D may be TRBD1 (5 bases). V lost 0 bases to trimming and J lost 3 bases, with 8 bases between them. Germline V gene lookup returns CDR1 LGHNA and CDR2 YSLEER. This CDR3 contains 14 residues. In DNA, the CDR3 is TGCGCCAGCAGCCAAGAGACAGACCACTATGGCTACACCTTC. Protein sequence: CASSQETDHYGYTF.

The V and J genes are TRBV10-3 and TRBJ1-2; D is undetermined. V lost 7 bases and J 2 bases, leaving 11 bases between the germline ends. Looked up from germline, CDR1 is ENHRY and CDR2 is SYGVKD. CDR3 length equals 13 residues. As DNA, the CDR3 is TGTGCCATCACCATTGCCCCCAACTATGGCTACACCTTC. Translating it yields CAITIAPNYGYTF.

This clone was counted a few times. The CDR3 sequence is CASMSGNTEAFF. CDR3 in DNA: TGCGCCAGCATGTCAGGAAACACTGAAGCTTTCTTT. The rearrangement uses TRBV10-2 and TRBJ1-1; D ambiguous. Germline CDR1 reads WSHSY; CDR2 reads SAAADI. The length of the CDR3 is 12 residues. V lost 7 bases, J lost 2 bases, and 8 bases lay in between.

The chain links TRBV10-2 to TRBJ1-1; D possibly corresponds to TRBD1 (5 bases). Germline lookup yields CDR1 WSHSY and CDR2 SAAADI. This CDR3 comprises 13 residues. V was shortened by 6 bases and J by 5 bases, with 13 bases between the two germline ends. The CDR3 sequence is CASRGSGVTEAFF. The CDR3 DNA follows: TGCGCCAGCAGAGGGTCGGGGGTTACTGAAGCTTTCTTT.

This clone was counted a single time. This chain uses TRBV9 with TRBJ2-7; TRBD1 agrees at 9 bases. CDR1 is SGDLS and CDR2 is YYNGEE in the germline V gene. The CDR3 has 15 residues. V was clipped by 3 bases and J by 1 base; unmatched bases: 5. The CDR3 region is CASSGGQGQSYEQYF. The CDR3 nucleotides read TGTGCCAGCAGCGGCGGACAGGGGCAATCCTACGAGCAGTACTTC.

This chain joins TRBV3-1 (or the pseudogene TRBV3-2) and TRBJ1-5; D call uncertain. The CDR3 is made up of 14 amino acids. The germline CDR1 and CDR2 sequences are LGHDT and YNNKEL (reference sequence). The V end lost 1 base, the J end lost 3 bases, and 7 bases lay between the germline ends. CDR3 residues: CASSQGGSNQPQHF. CDR3 nucleotide sequence: TGTGCCAGCAGCCAAGGCGGGTCCAATCAGCCCCAGCATTTT.

The V gene is TRBV6-6, the J gene TRBJ1-5, with D perhaps matching TRBD1 (5 bases). In germline, CDR1 is MNHNY, CDR2 SVGAGI (reference sequence). V dropped 0 bases and J dropped 9 bases, with 12 bases sitting between them. CDR3 length equals 14 residues. The CDR3: CASSYSQGEGPQHF. CDR3 coding DNA: TGTGCCAGCAGTTACTCGCAGGGAGAGGGGCCCCAGCATTTT.

This chain connects TRBV4-1 to TRBJ1-5; D gene uncertain. Between the trimmed V and J ends, which lost 1 base and 4 bases, there was a span of 5 bases. Germline CDR1 is MGHRA and CDR2 is YSYEKL. CDR3 length: 13 amino acids. The CDR3: CASSQGLNQPQHF. In DNA, the CDR3 is TGCGCCAGCAGCCAAGGTCTAAATCAGCCCCAGCATTTT.

The J gene is TRBJ1-1, the V gene TRBV28, with no clear D. The CDR3 is 11 amino acids. The germline gives CDR1 MDHEN, CDR2 SYDVKM. V lost 8 bases, J lost 1 base, and 5 bases lay in between. Here the CDR3 DNA reads TGTGCCAGCGGGCGGAACACTGAAGCTTTCTTT. It encodes CASGRNTEAFF. The full variable domain, in which reference TRBV28 and TRBJ1-1 provide the parts outside the CDR3, is DVKVTQSSRYLVKRTGEKVFLECVQDMDHENMFWYRQDPGLGLRLIYFSYDVKMKEKGDIPEGYSVSREKKERFSLILESASTNQTSMYLCASGRNTEAFFGQGTRLTVV.

This sequence joins TRBV15 and TRBJ1-2, with D maybe TRBD1 (5 bases). In germline, CDR1 is LNHNV, CDR2 YYDKDF (reference sequence). The length of the CDR3 is 16 residues. V lost 5 bases, J lost 5 bases, and 21 bases lay in between. The CDR3 coding sequence is TGTGCCACCAGCCCCGATGCGGGACGGCTCATATATGGCTACACCTTC. This encodes CATSPDAGRLIYGYTF.

V usage is TRBV19 and J usage is TRBJ2-7; D is ambiguous. The CDR3 spans 14 residues. Germline V gene sequence: CDR1 LNHDA, CDR2 SQIVND (reference sequence). V lost 2 bases to trimming and J lost 4 bases, with 12 bases between them. This CDR3 is CASSIRGEMYEQYF. CDR3 DNA: TGTGCCAGTAGTATAAGAGGCGAAATGTACGAGCAGTACTTC.

This chain connects TRBV19 to TRBJ1-5, with D possibly TRBD1 on 6 matching bases. Germline lookup yields CDR1 LNHDA and CDR2 SQIVND (reference sequence). The CDR3 runs 22 residues. Trimming cost V 3 bases and J 9 bases, with 39 bases left between them. CDR3 protein: CASSIAPQQTGTQYPRLAPQHF. The CDR3 DNA is TGTGCCAGTAGTATCGCCCCCCAGCAGACCGGGACACAATATCCCCGGCTGGCGCCCCAGCATTTT.

In this sample, this clone turned up a few times. The chain carries TRBV15 and TRBJ1-5; D is perhaps TRBD1 (6 bases). V dropped 1 base and J dropped 5 bases, with 12 bases sitting between them. This CDR3 comprises 15 residues. CDR1 and CDR2 (germline): LNHNV, YYDKDF (reference sequence). Here the CDR3 DNA reads TGTGCCACCAGCAGAGGCCGACAGGCTGATCAGCCCCAGCATTTT. Translating it yields CATSRGRQADQPQHF. Full variable domain (outside the CDR3, taken from reference TRBV15 and TRBJ1-5): DAMVIQNPRYQVTQFGKPVTLSCSQTLNHNVMYWYQQKSSQAPKLLFHYYDKDFNNEADTPDNFQSRRPNTSFCFLDIRSPGLGDTAMYLCATSRGRQADQPQHFGDGTRLSIL.